Presented here are 23 T cell receptor beta chains from one specimen sequenced in a study of blood T cell repertoires in COVID-19. Assay used: immunoSEQ multiplex PCR; TCRdb lists only in-frame clones, some missing. Of around 28,000 clones in the sample, approximately 89% were seen once. Sequencing was performed on peripheral blood. The receptors were sampled from a human donor with acute or convalescent COVID-19. The donor label of this sample is uncertain.

The chain uses TRBV4-2 and TRBJ2-1, with 10 nucleotides matching TRBD2. From germline, CDR1 is LGHNA and CDR2 YNFKEQ. The CDR3 sequence is 16 residues long. The V and J ends lost 4 bases and 2 bases, in that order; junction bases with no gene match: 5. As DNA, the CDR3 is TGTGCCAGCAGCCGCGGTGGGACTAGCGCCTACAATGAGCAGTTCTTC. As protein: CASSRGGTSAYNEQFF.

The chain couples TRBV7-8 to TRBJ2-7; D remains ambiguous. Germline V CDR1 and CDR2: SGHVS, FQNEAQ. V lost 1 base, J lost 2 bases, and 6 bases lay in between. The CDR3 loop spans 13 amino acids. CDR3 in amino acids: CASSLVGTYEQYF. In DNA form, the CDR3 reads TGTGCCAGCAGCTTAGTTGGCACCTACGAGCAGTACTTC.

The rearrangement uses TRBV4-1 and TRBJ2-7, with D maybe TRBD1 (6 bases). Germline V gene data show CDR1 as MGHRA and CDR2 as YSYEKL. Trimming took off 4 bases at V and 3 bases at J, with 16 bases between the two ends. The CDR3 extends over 15 amino acids. CDR3 residues: CASSPLDGQFYEQYF. DNA for the CDR3: TGCGCCAGCAGCCCACTCGACGGACAGTTCTACGAGCAGTACTTC.

This clone has only one observation. V and J are TRBV7-3 and TRBJ1-1; tentative D call: TRBD1 (5 bases). Between the trimmed V and J ends, which lost 5 bases and 4 bases, there was a span of 14 bases. The CDR3 spans 14 residues. Germline V gene sequence: CDR1 SGHTA, CDR2 FQGTGA. The CDR3 DNA sequence: TGTGCCAGCAGCCGGGACCGCGGGGGCACTGAAGCTTTCTTT. Translated: CASSRDRGGTEAFF. Looking up the rest from reference TRBV7-3 and TRBJ1-1 gives the full variable domain: GAGVSQTPSNKVTEKGKYVELRCDPISGHTALYWYRQSLGQGPEFLIYFQGTGAADDSGLPNDRFFAVRPEGSVSTLKIQRTERGDSAVYLCASSRDRGGTEAFFGQGTRLTVV.

This chain uses TRBV30 with TRBJ2-5, with TRBD2 matching over 7 bases. Germline assignment: CDR1 GTSNPN and CDR2 SVGIG (reference sequence). V lost 5 bases to trimming and J lost 5 bases; unmatched junction nucleotides: 17. This CDR3 spans 16 amino acids. The CDR3 spells CAWGVAGAGVTETQYF. The CDR3 coding sequence is TGTGCCTGGGGGGTGGCTGGGGCGGGAGTCACGGAGACCCAGTACTTC.

This rearrangement joins TRBV9 to TRBJ2-1; D possibly corresponds to TRBD1 (5 bases). Deletions cut 1 base from V and 3 bases from J, with 8 bases between. The CDR3 runs to 14 residues. From germline, CDR1 is SGDLS and CDR2 YYNGEE. The CDR3 spells CASSVIGVYNEQFF. The CDR3 nucleotides are TGTGCCAGCAGCGTAATAGGGGTCTACAATGAGCAGTTCTTC.

This chain links TRBV19 with TRBJ1-2, with 11 bases lining up with TRBD1. The CDR3 contains 15 residues. V dropped 3 bases and J dropped 5; count of bases not matched to a gene: 5. Germline V gives CDR1 LNHDA, CDR2 SQIVND (reference sequence). The CDR3 protein is CASSIGTGGSYGYTF. DNA for the CDR3: TGTGCCAGTAGTATCGGGACAGGGGGTTCGTATGGCTACACCTTC.

J is TRBJ2-5 and V is TRBV5-4; tentative D call: TRBD2 (6 bases). With 3 bases removed from V and 6 bases from J, the gap between germline ends came to 12 bases. The germline gives CDR1 SGHNT, CDR2 YYREEE (reference sequence). The CDR3 is made up of 13 amino acids. For the CDR3, the DNA is TGTGCCAGCAGCTCTAGCGACTCTCAGACCCAGTACTTC. Translation: CASSSSDSQTQYF.

The gene calls are TRBV15 and TRBJ1-6; D call uncertain. Trimming pared 5 bases from V and 7 bases from J, leaving 6 bases between. The length of the CDR3 is 12 residues. Germline assignment: CDR1 LNHNV and CDR2 YYDKDF (reference sequence). In DNA, the CDR3 is TGTGCCACCAGCCCAATGAATTCACCCCTCCACTTT. It specifies CATSPMNSPLHF.

CDR3 sequence (DNA): TGTGCCAGCAGCCCCCGCCGCAGGGGGCCGAGGGATACTGAAGCTTTCTTT. Its protein is CASSPRRRGPRDTEAFF. The chain employs TRBV28 and TRBJ1-1, with TRBD1 matching 8 bases. V dropped 6 bases and J dropped 5; count of bases not matched to a gene: 17. This CDR3 comprises 17 residues. From germline, CDR1 is MDHEN and CDR2 SYDVKM. Full variable domain (missing parts from reference TRBV28 and TRBJ1-1): DVKVTQSSRYLVKRTGEKVFLECVQDMDHENMFWYRQDPGLGLRLIYFSYDVKMKEKGDIPEGYSVSREKKERFSLILESASTNQTSMYLCASSPRRRGPRDTEAFFGQGTRLTVV.

The DNA for the CDR3 is TGCGCCAGCAGGCAGGGGAGTGGTTTGGGTGAAGCTTTCTTT. It encodes CASRQGSGLGEAFF. This chain links TRBV5-1 with TRBJ1-1; the D gene is possibly TRBD1 (6 bases). The V and J ends lost 5 bases and 7 bases respectively, with 18 bases between them. Germline CDR1 and CDR2: SGHRS and YFSETQ. CDR3 length: 14 amino acids.

This rearrangement joins TRBV5-1 to TRBJ1-1; 9 positions match TRBD1. Germline CDR1 SGHRS, CDR2 YFSETQ. The length of the CDR3 is 14 residues. V was clipped by 3 bases and J by 1 base; unmatched bases: 1. The CDR3 DNA reads TGCGCCAGCAGCTCGGACAGGGGGAACACTGAAGCTTTCTTT. Its translation is CASSSDRGNTEAFF. Drawing the rest from reference TRBV5-1 and TRBJ1-1, the complete variable domain is KAGVTQTPRYLIKTRGQQVTLSCSPISGHRSVSWYQQTPGQGLQFLFEYFSETQRNKGNFPGRFSGRQFSNSRSEMNVSTLELGDSALYLCASSSDRGNTEAFFGQGTRLTVV.

The rearrangement links TRBV29-1 to TRBJ2-2; TRBD2 agrees at 12 bases. Trimming took 7 bases from V and 9 from J; bases not matched to a gene: 18. CDR1 and CDR2 from the germline V gene are SQVTM and ANQGSEA. The CDR3 has 17 residues. CDR3: CSAQILRSSGGVRELFF. DNA of the CDR3: TGCAGCGCCCAAATCCTAAGATCTAGCGGGGGGGTCAGGGAGCTGTTTTTT.

J is TRBJ2-3 and V is TRBV14; a possible D gene is TRBD1 (6 bases). V lost 5 bases and J lost 2, with 14 bases in between. Germline lookup yields CDR1 SGHDN and CDR2 FVKESK. This CDR3 is built from 15 residues. The CDR3 nucleotides are TGTGCCAGCAGCTGGGGGCAGAGCTTCACAGATACGCAGTATTTT. It encodes CASSWGQSFTDTQYF.

This chain joins TRBV2 and TRBJ2-5; 9 bases fit TRBD2. Trimming took 8 bases from V and 5 from J; bases not matched to a gene: 15. In germline, CDR1 is SNHLY, CDR2 FYNNEI. This CDR3 contains 16 residues. The CDR3 region is CASVLAGGGPGETQYF. The CDR3 DNA is TGTGCCAGCGTTCTGGCGGGAGGGGGGCCGGGCGAGACCCAGTACTTC.

The rearrangement uses TRBV28 and TRBJ1-6; no clear D. Trimming pared 2 bases from V and 16 bases from J, leaving 9 bases between. The length of the CDR3 is 11 residues. CDR1 is MDHEN and CDR2 is SYDVKM in the germline V gene. Here the CDR3 DNA reads TGTGCCAGCAGTTTAATGGCCCGACTCCACTTT. Its protein product is CASSLMARLHF.

In its sample, this clone is hyperexpanded. The chain has TRBV5-1 and TRBJ2-7; D may be TRBD1 (6 bases). The CDR3 sequence is 14 residues long. Trimming left V 2 bases short and J 4 bases short, with 13 bases between. Germline CDR1 reads SGHRS; CDR2 reads YFSETQ. The CDR3, as DNA: TGCGCCAGCAGCTTCTACAGGGTTTCGTACGAGCAGTACTTC. It encodes CASSFYRVSYEQYF.

Written as DNA, the CDR3 is TGTGCCAGCAGCCCCGGGGGTTACGAGCAGTACTTC. It specifies CASSPGGYEQYF. This chain joins TRBV7-9 and TRBJ2-7, with D perhaps TRBD2 (6 bases). This CDR3 contains 12 residues. Germline CDR1 reads SEHNR; CDR2 reads FQNEAQ (reference sequence). Trimming took 5 bases from V and 4 from J, leaving 9 bases between them.

This clone showed up just once. The rearrangement joins TRBV29-1 to TRBJ2-5, with 12 bases lining up with TRBD1. There are 14 residues in the CDR3. Germline V gene lookup returns CDR1 SQVTM and CDR2 ANQGSEA. Trimming removed 8 bases from V and 2 bases from J; junction bases left unmatched: 6. The CDR3 DNA sequence: TGCAGCCTCGCGGGACAGGGGGCTCAAGAGACCCAGTACTTC. Encoded protein: CSLAGQGAQETQYF.

This chain links TRBV6-4 with TRBJ1-1; D might be TRBD1 (6 bases). The CDR3 extends over 13 amino acids. The V end was cut by 5 bases, the J end by 5 bases, with 12 bases between. Germline values: CDR1 MRHNA, CDR2 SNTAGT. The CDR3 nucleotides are TGTGCCAGCAGTTTCGAACAGGGAACTGAAGCTTTCTTT. Protein: CASSFEQGTEAFF.

The chain uses TRBV28 and TRBJ1-2; a weak D match, TRBD1 (5 bases). V was cut by 2 bases and J by 8 bases, with 9 bases left in between. This CDR3 contains 12 residues. Germline CDR1 and CDR2: MDHEN and SYDVKM. CDR3 region: CASSLQGSGYTF. The CDR3 bases are TGTGCCAGCAGTTTACAGGGATCCGGCTACACCTTC.

This clone was counted a single time. The CDR3 is CASSLRTGGYTF. The CDR3, as DNA: TGTGCCAGCAGCTTGAGGACAGGGGGCTACACCTTC. The V and J genes are TRBV7-9 and TRBJ1-2, with 8 bases matching TRBD1. CDR3 length equals 12 residues. V was clipped by 3 bases and J by 8 bases; unmatched bases: 2. Germline V gene data show CDR1 as SEHNR and CDR2 as FQNEAQ (reference sequence). The variable domain in full, with the rest retrieved from reference TRBV7-9 and TRBJ1-2, is DTGVSQNPRHKITKRGQNVTFRCDPISEHNRLYWYRQTLGQGPEFLTYFQNEAQLEKSRLLSDRFSAERPKGSFSTLEIQRTEQGDSAMYLCASSLRTGGYTFGSGTRLTVV.

The rearrangement uses TRBV10-3 and TRBJ2-5, with TRBD1 identical over 8 bases. The CDR3 is 14 amino acids. With V trimmed by 5 bases and J by 5 bases, 7 bases remained unmatched. Germline CDR1 ENHRY, CDR2 SYGVKD. The CDR3 sequence is CAISWTGNGETQYF. CDR3 nucleotide sequence: TGTGCCATCAGTTGGACAGGGAATGGGGAGACCCAGTACTTC.